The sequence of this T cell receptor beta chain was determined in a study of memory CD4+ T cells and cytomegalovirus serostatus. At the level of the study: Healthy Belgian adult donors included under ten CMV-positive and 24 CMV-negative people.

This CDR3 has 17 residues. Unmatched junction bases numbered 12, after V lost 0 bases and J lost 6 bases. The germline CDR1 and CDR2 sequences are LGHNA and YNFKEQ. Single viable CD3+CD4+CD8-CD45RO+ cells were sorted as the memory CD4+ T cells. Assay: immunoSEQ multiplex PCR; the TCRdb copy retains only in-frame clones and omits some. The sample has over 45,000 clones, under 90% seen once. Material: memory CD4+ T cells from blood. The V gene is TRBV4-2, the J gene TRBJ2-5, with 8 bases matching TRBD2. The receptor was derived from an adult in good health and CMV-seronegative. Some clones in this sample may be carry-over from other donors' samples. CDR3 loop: CASSQETGGPSVKTQYF. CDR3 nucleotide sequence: TGTGCCAGCAGCCAAGAAACGGGAGGGCCCTCCGTGAAGACCCAGTACTTC.